This T cell receptor beta chain originates from a study of blood T cell repertoires in COVID-19. Study-wide context: The samples span acute and convalescent COVID-19 from the United States, Italy and Spain. T cells, B-cell-depleted T cells, or PBMCs supplied cDNA or gDNA.

In the original workflow: Quantification of nucleated cells was approximated via reference gene primer amplification. Here immunoSEQ multiplex PCR was the method, and the copy in TCRdb shows in-frame clones only, minus some. V and J calls and clone size follow that table, whereas D and trimming were derived from the DNA. The table has about 180,000 clones, about 82% seen once; the top ten hold 5.5% to 7%. CDR1 is MDHEN, CDR2 SYDVKM, per germline. The CDR3 runs 14 residues. V was trimmed by 6 bases and J by 1 base, leaving 9 bases between them. The sequence came from a man aged 50 to 60 with active or convalescent COVID-19. The V call is TRBV28, the J call TRBJ1-4, with D tentatively TRBD1 (5 bases). Sequencing used peripheral blood. The chain's CDR3 is CASSQGGTNEKLFF. CDR3 coding DNA: TGTGCCAGCAGCCAGGGCGGAACTAATGAAAAACTGTTTTTT.